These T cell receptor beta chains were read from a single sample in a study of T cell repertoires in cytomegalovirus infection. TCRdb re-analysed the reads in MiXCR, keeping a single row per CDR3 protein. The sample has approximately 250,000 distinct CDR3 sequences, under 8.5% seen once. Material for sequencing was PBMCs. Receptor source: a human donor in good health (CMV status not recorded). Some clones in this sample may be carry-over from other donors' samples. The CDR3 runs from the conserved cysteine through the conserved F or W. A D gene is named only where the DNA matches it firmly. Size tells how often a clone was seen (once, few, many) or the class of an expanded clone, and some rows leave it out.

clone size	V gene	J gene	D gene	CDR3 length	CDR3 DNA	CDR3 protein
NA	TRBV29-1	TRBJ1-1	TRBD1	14	TGCAGCGTTCGCCGGGACAGGGGGGACACTGAAGCTTTCTTT	CSVRRDRGDTEAFF
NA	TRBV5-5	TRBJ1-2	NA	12	TGTGCCAGCAGCATGGACAGCTATGGCTACACCTTC	CASSMDSYGYTF
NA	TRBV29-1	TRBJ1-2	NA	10	TGCAGCGCCGAAGATCGCGGCTACACCTTC	CSAEDRGYTF
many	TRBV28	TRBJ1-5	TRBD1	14	TGTGCCAGCAGTTGGACAGGGGCCGGTTCGGCCCAGCATTTT	CASSWTGAGSAQHF
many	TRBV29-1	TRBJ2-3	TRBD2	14	TGCAGCGTTGAACCAGCGGGGAGCACAGATACGCAGTATTTT	CSVEPAGSTDTQYF
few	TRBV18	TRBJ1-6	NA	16	TGTGCCAGCTCACCAATGGGACGAGTAGCTGGTTCACCCCTCCACTTT	CASSPMGRVAGSPLHF
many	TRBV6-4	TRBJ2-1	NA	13	TGTGCCAGCAGTGAGTCAGGGAACAATGAGCAGTTCTTC	CASSESGNNEQFF
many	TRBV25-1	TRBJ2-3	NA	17	TGTGCCAGCCAAGGACGTACCCCTGGAGGTTTCACAGATACGCAGTATTTT	CASQGRTPGGFTDTQYF
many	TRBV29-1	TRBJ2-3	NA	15	TGCAGCGTTGAAGATCCCGGCCATAGCACAGATACGCAGTATTTT	CSVEDPGHSTDTQYF
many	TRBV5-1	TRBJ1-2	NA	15	TGCGCCAGCAGCCTATCGACAGCAACTAACTATGGCTACACCTTC	CASSLSTATNYGYTF
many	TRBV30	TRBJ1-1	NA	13	TGTGCCGGGTCCTATGAGGGGGGCACTGAAGCTTTCTTT	CAGSYEGGTEAFF
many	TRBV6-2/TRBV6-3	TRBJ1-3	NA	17	TGTGCCAGCAGTTTTTCAGTGGTGTCGGTCTCTGGAAACACCATATATTTT	CASSFSVVSVSGNTIYF
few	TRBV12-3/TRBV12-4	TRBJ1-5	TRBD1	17	TGTGCCAGCAGCCCCCTGAGGACAGGGTCTGGCAATCAGCCCCAGCATTTT	CASSPLRTGSGNQPQHF
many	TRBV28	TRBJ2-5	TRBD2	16	TGTGCCAGCAGTTTAACTAGCGGGGGGAGCGAAGAGACCCAGTACTTC	CASSLTSGGSEETQYF
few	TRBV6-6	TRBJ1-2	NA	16	TGTGCCAGCAGTAACAGGGAGCTGCCCGCTAACTATGGCTACACCTTC	CASSNRELPANYGYTF
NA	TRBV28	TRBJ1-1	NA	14	TGTGCCAGCAGTGAACAGGGCCAGTGGACTGAAGCTTTCTTT	CASSEQGQWTEAFF
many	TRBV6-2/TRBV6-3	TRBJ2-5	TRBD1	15	TGTGCCAGCAGTTACGGGGACAGGGATCAAGAGACCCAGTACTTC	CASSYGDRDQETQYF
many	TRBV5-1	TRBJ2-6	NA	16	TGCGCCAGCAGCTTGATCCAAACGGGCGGGGCCAACGTCCTGACTTTC	CASSLIQTGGANVLTF
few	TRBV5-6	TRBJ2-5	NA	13	TGTGCCAGCAGCCACGTCGGAGGGGAGACCCAGTACTTC	CASSHVGGETQYF
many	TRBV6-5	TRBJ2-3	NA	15	TGTGCCAGCAGTTACGGGTCAGGGGCCACAGATACGCAGTATTTT	CASSYGSGATDTQYF
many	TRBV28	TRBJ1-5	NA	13	TGTGCCAGCAGCCACGGGGAAGTACAGCCCCAGCATTTT	CASSHGEVQPQHF
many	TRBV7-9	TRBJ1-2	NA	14	TGTGCCAGCAGCGACGACAGGTCCAGCTATGGCTACACCTTC	CASSDDRSSYGYTF
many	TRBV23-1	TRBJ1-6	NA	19	TGCGCCAGCAGTCAATCCCTAAGTGGGAGCATCCCCTATAATTCACCCCTCCACTTT	CASSQSLSGSIPYNSPLHF
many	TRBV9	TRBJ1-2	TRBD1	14	TGTGCCAGCGGACTAGACAGGGCCCGCGATGGCTACACCTTC	CASGLDRARDGYTF
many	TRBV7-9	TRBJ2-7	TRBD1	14	TGTGCCAGCAGCCCCAGGGACAGCCTCTACGAGCAGTACTTC	CASSPRDSLYEQYF
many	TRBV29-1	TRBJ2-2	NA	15	TGCAGCGTGATTCGACAGGAACCCTACACCGGGGAGCTGTTTTTT	CSVIRQEPYTGELFF
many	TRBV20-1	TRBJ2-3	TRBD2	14	TGCAGTGCTGAACGGGGGGTTAGCACAGATACGCAGTATTTT	CSAERGVSTDTQYF
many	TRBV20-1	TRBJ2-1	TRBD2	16	TGCAGTGCTAGATCTGCCGGGACTACCTACTACAATGAGCAGTTCTTC	CSARSAGTTYYNEQFF
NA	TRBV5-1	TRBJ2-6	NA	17	TGCGCCAGCAGCCTTTCCGGGACACCGTCTGGGGCCAACGTCCTGACTTTC	CASSLSGTPSGANVLTF
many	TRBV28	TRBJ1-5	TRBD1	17	TGTGCCAGCAGTTCCCGGAGCAGGGGGAGGCTGGATCAGCCCCAGCATTTT	CASSSRSRGRLDQPQHF
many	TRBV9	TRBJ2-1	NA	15	TGTGCCAGCAGCCCTGTATTCGGCTCCTACAATGAGCAGTTCTTC	CASSPVFGSYNEQFF
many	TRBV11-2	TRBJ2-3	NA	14	TGTGCCAGCAGCTTGGGAAGCAGCACAGATACGCAGTATTTT	CASSLGSSTDTQYF
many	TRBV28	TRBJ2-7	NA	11	TGTGCCAGCAGCCTCAACCGGGGGCAGTACTTC	CASSLNRGQYF
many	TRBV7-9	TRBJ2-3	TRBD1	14	TGTGCCAGCAGCGGGGGGACAGGGCTAGATACGCAGTATTTT	CASSGGTGLDTQYF
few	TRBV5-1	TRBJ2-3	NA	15	TGCGCCAGCAGCTGGGGTCCGGACAAAGGAGATACGCAGTATTTT	CASSWGPDKGDTQYF
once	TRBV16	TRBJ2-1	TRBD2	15	TGTGCCAGCAGCCAATCCGGCGGGGGGTACAATGAGCAGTTCTTC	CASSQSGGGYNEQFF
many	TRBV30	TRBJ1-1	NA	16	TGTGCCTGGAGTGTATGGGGGGTGGATACGAACACTGAAGCTTTCTTT	CAWSVWGVDTNTEAFF
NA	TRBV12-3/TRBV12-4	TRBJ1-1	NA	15	TGTGCCAGCAGTTTAAATCTTGACAGGAACACTCTAGCTTTCTTT	CASSLNLDRNTLAFF
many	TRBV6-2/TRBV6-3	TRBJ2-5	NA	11	TGTGCCAGCAGTTACTCGTTCCGACAGTACTTC	CASSYSFRQYF
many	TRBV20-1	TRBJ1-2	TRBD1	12	TGCAGTGTCACCGGGACAGCCCATGGCTACACCTTC	CSVTGTAHGYTF
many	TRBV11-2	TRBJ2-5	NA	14	TGTGCCAGCAGCTTATACCACCCCCAAGAGACCCAGTACTTC	CASSLYHPQETQYF